This T cell receptor beta chain was recovered during a study of Ad26.COV2.S vaccination and SARS-CoV-2 variants. Study-level background: Donor was assigned to the Ad26.COV2.S arm of trial COV1001.

As to treatment: around 19 received Ad26.COV2.S at low or high dose, single or two shots; 5 received placebo; per-sample allocation not given. At day 63 after the first vaccine or placebo injection, samples were drawn. The donor was a Boston adult aged 18-55 years. The administered vaccine (an Ad26 vector) expressed Wuhan-strain SARS-CoV-2 spike. Clones were read by immunoSEQ multiplex PCR, and TCRdb kept only the in-frame ones, dropping some. Of around 320,000 clones listed, 87% were seen once; the top ten hold more than 3%. Germline V CDR1 and CDR2: LNHDA, SQIVND (reference sequence). The CDR3 length is 15 residues. Between the trimmed V and J ends, which lost 5 bases and 6 bases, there was a span of 17 bases.

This material consisted of peripheral blood, taken in a trial of Ad26.COV2.S vaccine versus placebo. The chain employs TRBV19 and TRBJ2-1; possible D gene TRBD1, 6 bases. The origin of this receptor is a person between 18 and 59 years old who received the Ad26.COV2.S COVID-19 vaccine or a placebo. The CDR3, as DNA: TGTGCCAGTAGTTTCGACCGGGAAGGGGGCAATGAGCAGTTCTTC. It translates to CASSFDREGGNEQFF.